This T cell receptor beta chain was profiled in a study of blood T cells in healthy people across ages. A J-beta primer mix and a sample-barcoded 5' primer were used in a second PCR of roughly 6 to 12 cycles. TCRdb fed the 5' RACE reads into MiXCR, producing one record per CDR3 protein. This table has approximately 760,000 distinct CDR3 sequences, 20% to 25% appearing once. Germline V gives CDR1 DFQATT, CDR2 SNEGSKA (reference sequence). The CDR3 sequence is 14 residues long. V lost 3 bases, J lost 4 bases, and 9 bases stayed unmatched. These data also featured in a second study, about T cells of mothers and their children. That paper notes: During the second PCR, the M1S primer introduced sample barcodes along with 2-4 random nucleotides.

Input material: blood. The source is a boy between 5 and 17 years old in good health. The genes are TRBV20-1 and TRBJ2-7; 7 bases are shared with TRBD1. CDR3 residues: CSARTRGLVYEQYF. In nucleotides, the CDR3 is TGCAGTGCTAGGACAAGGGGGCTCGTATACGAGCAGTACTTC.